This is a list of T cell receptor beta chains from one sample in a study of blood T cell repertoires in COVID-19. Clones were sequenced by immunoSEQ multiplex PCR, and TCRdb holds only the in-frame ones, with some missing. Of about 300,000 clones listed, 89% are singletons. The sequencing input was peripheral blood. The receptors originated from a woman between 25 and 40 years old with COVID-19, enrolled during active disease. Both conserved end residues are part of each CDR3.

TRBV6-6	TRBJ2-5	CASSYGGGSQETQYF
TRBV3-1/TRBV3-2	TRBJ1-6	CASSQEYSTNSPLHF
TRBV23-1	TRBJ1-4	CASSQCGPPFHRRTNEKLFF
TRBV10-3	TRBJ2-2	CAITRDRDTGELFF
TRBV6-2/TRBV6-3	TRBJ2-1	CASSYASEGAYNEQFF
TRBV20-1	TRBJ2-2	CSASQGANTGELFF
TRBV7-2	TRBJ1-1	CASSSGQYMNTEAFF
TRBV6-5	TRBJ1-5	CASSYLPQGPQHF
TRBV6-2/TRBV6-3	TRBJ1-5	CASSPGTGGGGQPQHF
TRBV6-5	TRBJ2-1	CASSYGLAAHNEQFF